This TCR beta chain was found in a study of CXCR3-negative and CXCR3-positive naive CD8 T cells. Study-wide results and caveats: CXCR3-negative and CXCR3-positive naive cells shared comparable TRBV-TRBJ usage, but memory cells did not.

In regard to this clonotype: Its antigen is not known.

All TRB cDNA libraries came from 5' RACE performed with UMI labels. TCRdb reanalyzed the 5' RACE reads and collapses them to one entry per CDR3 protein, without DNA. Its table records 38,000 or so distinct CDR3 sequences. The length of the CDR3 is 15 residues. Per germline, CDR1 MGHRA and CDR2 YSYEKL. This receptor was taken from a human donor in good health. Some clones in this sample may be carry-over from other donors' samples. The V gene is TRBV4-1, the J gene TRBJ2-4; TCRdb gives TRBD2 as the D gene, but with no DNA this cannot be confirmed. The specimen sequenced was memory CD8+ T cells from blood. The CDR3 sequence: CASSQDVAGGNIQYF.